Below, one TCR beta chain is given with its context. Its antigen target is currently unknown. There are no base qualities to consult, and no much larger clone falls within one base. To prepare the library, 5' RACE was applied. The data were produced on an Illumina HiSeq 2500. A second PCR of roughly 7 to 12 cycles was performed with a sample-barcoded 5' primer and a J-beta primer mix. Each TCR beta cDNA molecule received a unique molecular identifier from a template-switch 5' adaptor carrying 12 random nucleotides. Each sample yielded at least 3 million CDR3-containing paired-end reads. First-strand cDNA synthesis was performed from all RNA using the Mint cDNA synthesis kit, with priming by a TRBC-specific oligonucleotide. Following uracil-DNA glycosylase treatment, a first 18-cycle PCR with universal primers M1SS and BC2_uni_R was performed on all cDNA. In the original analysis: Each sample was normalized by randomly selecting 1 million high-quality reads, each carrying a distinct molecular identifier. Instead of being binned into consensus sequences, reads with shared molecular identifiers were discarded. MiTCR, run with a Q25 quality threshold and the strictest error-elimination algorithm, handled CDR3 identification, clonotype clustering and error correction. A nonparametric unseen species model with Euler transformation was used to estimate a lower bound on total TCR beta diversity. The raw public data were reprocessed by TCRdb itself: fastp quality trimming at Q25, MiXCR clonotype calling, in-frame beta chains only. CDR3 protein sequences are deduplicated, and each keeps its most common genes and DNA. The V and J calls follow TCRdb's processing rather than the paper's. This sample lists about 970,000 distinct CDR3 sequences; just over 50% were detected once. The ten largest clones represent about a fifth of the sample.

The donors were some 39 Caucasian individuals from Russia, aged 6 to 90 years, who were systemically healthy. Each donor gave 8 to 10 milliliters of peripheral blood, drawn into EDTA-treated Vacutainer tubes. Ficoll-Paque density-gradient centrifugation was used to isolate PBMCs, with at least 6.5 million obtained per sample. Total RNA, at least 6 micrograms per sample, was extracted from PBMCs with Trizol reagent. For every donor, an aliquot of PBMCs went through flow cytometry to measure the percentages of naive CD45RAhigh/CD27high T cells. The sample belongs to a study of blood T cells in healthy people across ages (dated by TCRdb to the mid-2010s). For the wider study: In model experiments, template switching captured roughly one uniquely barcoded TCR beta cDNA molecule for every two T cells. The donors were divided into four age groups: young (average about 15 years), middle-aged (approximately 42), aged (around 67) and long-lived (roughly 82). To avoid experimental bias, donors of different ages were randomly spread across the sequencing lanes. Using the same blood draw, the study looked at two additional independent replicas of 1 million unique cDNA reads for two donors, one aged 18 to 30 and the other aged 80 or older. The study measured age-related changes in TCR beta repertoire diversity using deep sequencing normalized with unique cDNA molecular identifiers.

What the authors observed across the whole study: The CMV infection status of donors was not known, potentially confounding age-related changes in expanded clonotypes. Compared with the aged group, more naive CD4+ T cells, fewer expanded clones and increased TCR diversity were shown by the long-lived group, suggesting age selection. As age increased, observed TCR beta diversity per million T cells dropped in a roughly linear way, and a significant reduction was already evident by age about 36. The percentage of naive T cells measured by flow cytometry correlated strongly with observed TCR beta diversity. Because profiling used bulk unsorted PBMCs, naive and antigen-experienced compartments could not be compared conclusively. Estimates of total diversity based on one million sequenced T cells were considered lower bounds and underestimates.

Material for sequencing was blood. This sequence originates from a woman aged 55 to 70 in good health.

The CDR3 reads as follows: CASSTGTDPGWTEAFF. The base sequence is TGTGCCAGCAGTACCGGGACGGACCCTGGATGGACTGAAGCTTTCTTT. The receptor chain draws on TRBV27 and TRBJ1-1; matching of 5 bases hints at TRBD1 as the D gene. The CDR3 spans 16 residues, from the cysteine through the phenylalanine. Only the CDR3 DNA is retained, 48 bases long and in frame from the first base. CDR1 and CDR2 are drawn from the germline V gene (reference sequence): MNHEY, SMNVEV. V is pared back by 5 bases and J by 5 bases, with 21 bases lying between the germline termini.